The 21 T cell receptor beta chains presented below share a single source sample, sequenced in a study of blood T cell repertoires in COVID-19. Measured with immunoSEQ multiplex PCR; TCRdb has only the in-frame clones, and not every one. The data show 180,000 or so clones, 80% to 85% seen once. Sequencing input: PBMCs or T cells enriched from blood (not recorded which). All receptors come from a man aged 35-49 years who had recovered from COVID-19.

The V and J genes are TRBV28 and TRBJ1-5; possible D gene TRBD1, 5 bases. Trimming stripped 1 base from V and 6 bases from J, with 7 bases between. The CDR3 has 13 residues. The germline V gene has CDR1 MDHEN and CDR2 SYDVKM. The CDR3 region has the DNA TGTGCCAGCAGTTTATTAGGGGCTCAGCCCCAGCATTTT. Translated, it gives CASSLLGAQPQHF. Filled out from reference TRBV28 and TRBJ1-5, the complete variable domain reads DVKVTQSSRYLVKRTGEKVFLECVQDMDHENMFWYRQDPGLGLRLIYFSYDVKMKEKGDIPEGYSVSREKKERFSLILESASTNQTSMYLCASSLLGAQPQHFGDGTRLSIL.

The rearrangement links TRBV24-1 to TRBJ2-1; 10 bases line up with TRBD2. J lost 1 base, V lost 4 bases, and 15 bases had no gene match. Germline V CDR1 and CDR2: KGHDR, SFDVKD. This CDR3 is 20 amino acids long. CDR3 in amino acids: CATSDPRSGGALGSYNEQFF. CDR3 DNA: TGTGCCACCAGTGACCCGAGGAGCGGGGGGGCATTGGGATCCTACAATGAGCAGTTCTTC.

Details on this clone: The identical CDR3 is also encoded by other nucleotide sequences in the sample. This chain uses TRBV28 with TRBJ2-5; the match to TRBD2 covers 10 bases. V was pared by 4 bases and J by 1 base, with 6 bases of the junction left unmatched. The germline CDR1 and CDR2 sequences are MDHEN and SYDVKM. CDR3 length equals 16 residues. The chain's CDR3 is CASSSPLAGGQETQYF. Here the CDR3 DNA reads TGTGCCAGCAGTTCCCCCTTAGCGGGGGGCCAAGAGACCCAGTACTTC.

V and J are TRBV3-1 (or the pseudogene TRBV3-2) and TRBJ2-1, with 12 bases fitting TRBD2. The CDR3 loop spans 15 amino acids. Trimming removed 4 bases from V and 7 bases from J; junction bases left unmatched: 5. The germline V gene encodes CDR1 LGHDT and CDR2 YNNKEL (reference sequence). The CDR3 sequence: CASSLMLAGGNEQFF. The CDR3 nucleotides are TGTGCCAGCAGCCTTATGCTAGCGGGGGGGAATGAGCAGTTCTTC.

The chain carries TRBV24-1 and TRBJ2-1; tentative D call: TRBD2 (7 bases). CDR1 and CDR2 (germline): KGHDR, SFDVKD. The V end lost 10 bases, the J end lost 2 bases, and 11 bases lay between the germline ends. This CDR3 has 13 amino acids. CDR3 bases: TGTGCCACGGGCGGGGGCGCCTACAATGAGCAGTTCTTC. This gives the protein CATGGGAYNEQFF.

This chain uses TRBV5-8 with TRBJ2-5; 12 nucleotides align to TRBD2. The germline V gene has CDR1 SGHTS and CDR2 YDEGEE. V lost 4 bases, J lost 5 bases, and 15 bases stayed unmatched. The CDR3 is made up of 18 amino acids. The CDR3 region is CASSPPRRLAGGRETQYF. For the CDR3, the DNA is TGTGCCAGCAGCCCCCCTCGCCGGCTAGCGGGGGGGCGGGAGACCCAGTACTTC.

This clone was found a few times. The CDR3 DNA reads as TGTGCCAGCAGTGAAGTCCCCGGAGAGGGAATAAAATCACCCCTCCACTTT. Encoded protein: CASSEVPGEGIKSPLHF. The genes are TRBV2 and TRBJ1-6; D call uncertain. Per germline, CDR1 SNHLY and CDR2 FYNNEI. The CDR3 contains 17 residues. V was cut by 1 base and J by 10 bases, with 20 bases left in between.

The V gene is TRBV11-1, the J gene TRBJ2-3, with TRBD1 identical over 11 bases. V gave up 4 bases and J gave up 4 bases; unmatched junction bases: 4. The CDR3 is 15 amino acids. The germline V gene has CDR1 SGHAT and CDR2 FQDESV (reference sequence). The CDR3, as DNA: TGTGCCAGCAGCTCTTCGGACAGGGGGCCAGATACGCAGTATTTT. As protein: CASSSSDRGPDTQYF.

V gene TRBV5-6 combines with J gene TRBJ2-5, with 8 bases that match TRBD1. Germline V gene sequence: CDR1 SGHDT, CDR2 YYEEEE. The CDR3 is made up of 14 amino acids. Trimming removed 2 bases from V and 4 bases from J; junction bases left unmatched: 4. This chain's CDR3 is CASSFGTGPETQYF. CDR3 sequence (DNA): TGTGCCAGCAGCTTCGGGACAGGCCCAGAGACCCAGTACTTC.

This sequence joins TRBV11-3 and TRBJ1-1, with TRBD1 matching 8 bases. CDR3 length equals 12 residues. Germline V gene sequence: CDR1 SGHNT, CDR2 YENEEA. V lost 5 bases to trimming and J lost 8 bases; unmatched junction nucleotides: 4. The DNA for the CDR3 is TGTGCCAGCAGCCAGGGGGCAGGCGAAGCTTTCTTT. It specifies CASSQGAGEAFF.

J is TRBJ2-2 and V is TRBV4-2; a possible D gene is TRBD2 (5 bases). V dropped 1 base and J dropped 4 bases, with 13 bases sitting between them. The CDR3 is 16 residues long. Germline CDR1 LGHNA, CDR2 YNFKEQ. CDR3 DNA sequence: TGTGCCAGCAGCCAAGTCGAACGGGGTGGCACCGGGGAGCTGTTTTTT. Protein product: CASSQVERGGTGELFF.

This sequence joins TRBV7-9 and TRBJ1-1; tentative D call: TRBD1 (6 bases). Germline V gene sequence: CDR1 SEHNR, CDR2 FQNEAQ (reference sequence). The CDR3 runs 13 residues. The V end lost 5 bases, the J end lost 6 bases, and 13 bases lay between the germline ends. The CDR3 nucleotides read TGTGCCAGCAGCCCCGCGGGGGGCGCTGAAGCTTTCTTT. It encodes CASSPAGGAEAFF.

The genes are TRBV21-1 and TRBJ2-7; TRBD2 is the table's D call and was not checked against the DNA. TRBV21-1 is marked as a pseudogene. The CDR3 is 20 residues long. The CDR3 DNA reads TGTGCCAGCAGCAAAGTGAAAAAGTTGAGGACTAGCGGGGGATCCTACGAGCAGTACTTC. This translates into CASSKVKKLRTSGGSYEQYF.

V is TRBV7-2 and J is TRBJ2-5; 7 nucleotides line up with TRBD1. Germline values: CDR1 SGHTA, CDR2 FQGNSA. There are 15 residues in the CDR3. V lost 5 bases to trimming and J lost 1 base; unmatched junction nucleotides: 7. The CDR3: CASSPRTGAQETQYF. The CDR3 bases are TGTGCCAGCAGCCCTAGGACAGGTGCCCAAGAGACCCAGTACTTC.

The rearrangement joins TRBV9 to TRBJ2-2; D is uncertain. The CDR3 runs 16 residues. CDR1 and CDR2 from the germline V gene are SGDLS and YYNGEE. Trimming took 0 bases from V and 2 from J, leaving 11 bases between them. Written as DNA, the CDR3 is TGTGCCAGCAGCGTAGGACTTATCCCCAACACCGGGGAGCTGTTTTTT. Translated: CASSVGLIPNTGELFF.

V is TRBV3-1 (or the pseudogene TRBV3-2) and J is TRBJ2-7; D might be TRBD1 (5 bases). V lost 3 bases, J lost 6 bases, and 18 bases lay in between. Germline V gene sequence: CDR1 LGHDT, CDR2 YNNKEL (reference sequence). The CDR3 loop spans 15 amino acids. CDR3 region: CASSHRTGGLGEQYF. CDR3 nucleotide sequence: TGTGCCAGCAGCCATCGCACAGGTGGCCTGGGCGAGCAGTACTTC.

This clone was seen only once. The CDR3 loop reads CAWTGVSMGYTF. As DNA, the CDR3 is TGTGCCTGGACAGGGGTCTCGATGGGCTACACCTTC. The gene calls are TRBV30 and TRBJ1-2; possibly TRBD1 for D (6 bases). Trimming cost V 4 bases and J 8 bases, with 14 bases left between them. This CDR3 has 12 amino acids. The germline V gene has CDR1 GTSNPN and CDR2 SVGIG (reference sequence).

The rearrangement joins TRBV30 to TRBJ1-2, with D maybe TRBD1 (6 bases). Germline V gene sequence: CDR1 GTSNPN, CDR2 SVGIG (reference sequence). This CDR3 spans 13 amino acids. Deletions cut 1 base from V and 6 bases from J, with 12 bases between. DNA for the CDR3: TGTGCCTGGAGTGGCATAAACAGGGATGGCTACACCTTC. Its protein is CAWSGINRDGYTF.

The V gene is TRBV7-9, the J gene TRBJ1-1, with TRBD1 as a possible D gene (6 bases). Trimming cost V 5 bases and J 7 bases, with 11 bases left between them. CDR3 size: 12 residues. Germline assignment: CDR1 SEHNR and CDR2 FQNEAQ (reference sequence). The CDR3 here is CASSTTGIEAFF. CDR3 DNA sequence: TGTGCCAGCAGCACTACAGGGATTGAAGCTTTCTTT.

The V and J genes are TRBV19 and TRBJ2-7; 10 nucleotides line up with TRBD1. The V gene's germline CDR1 is LNHDA and CDR2 SQIVND (reference sequence). The CDR3 runs to 15 residues. V trimming: 2 bases; J trimming: 7 bases; junction bases outside the gene matches: 8. Here the CDR3 reads CASSISGTGVLEQYF. In DNA, the CDR3 is TGTGCCAGTAGTATATCCGGGACAGGGGTTTTAGAGCAGTACTTC.

This clone was observed a handful of times. The chain couples TRBV4-1 to TRBJ1-4; D gene ambiguous. The CDR3 is made up of 17 amino acids. V was cut by 4 bases and J by 0 bases, with 15 bases left in between. CDR1 and CDR2 from the germline V gene are MGHRA and YSYEKL. The CDR3 spells CASSRRTEGATNEKLFF. Here the CDR3 DNA reads TGCGCCAGCAGCCGGAGGACTGAGGGAGCAACTAATGAAAAACTGTTTTTT.